The present TCR beta chain was sequenced within a study of shared clonotypes between healthy human individuals. As for the study in general: Each donor contributed plates that comprised three CD4 naive, three CD4 memory, two CD8 naive and one CD8 memory.

This clone was seen only once. Per the study methods: ImmunoSEQ output held junction-only sequences without quality scores, so filtering differed. TCRdb's copy holds only in-frame clones and misses some; the assay was immunoSEQ multiplex PCR. Clone size and V and J calls were adopted from that table, with D and trimming inferred from the DNA. The sample comprises around 2.5 million clones, 93% of which are singletons, and around 0.4% rests with the top ten. The CDR3 is 15 amino acids. Per the germline V gene, CDR1 is SGHNT and CDR2 is YYREEE (reference sequence). Trimming removed 4 bases from V and 3 bases from J, with 15 bases in between. Naive CD4+ cells were CD45RA-selected; the remaining cells were memory.

The chain carries TRBV5-4 and TRBJ2-3; D is possibly TRBD2 (6 bases). The receptor was isolated from a man between 18 and 35 years old in good health. Some clones in this sample may be carry-over from other donors' samples. Sequencing was done on a sample of naive CD4+ T cells from PBMCs. The subset is: CD45RA+ positively selected. The CDR3, as DNA: TGTGCCAGCAGCCCCGATGGTGGGGGGACAGATACGCAGTATTTT. This sequence encodes CASSPDGGGTDTQYF. The entire variable domain, with the rest obtained from reference TRBV5-4 and TRBJ2-3, is as follows: ETGVTQSPTHLIKTRGQQVTLRCSSQSGHNTVSWYQQALGQGPQFIFQYYREEENGRGNFPPRFSGLQFPNYSSELNVNALELDDSALYLCASSPDGGGTDTQYFGPGTRLTVL.